The 26 T cell receptor beta chains presented below share a single source sample, sequenced in a study of metastatic and nonmetastatic thyroid tumors. TCRdb re-called clones from the PCR reads using MiXCR. The data show roughly 23,000 clones, 20% to 25% seen once. Every patient underwent thyroid surgery untreated. The specimen was blood. The receptors shown here come from a male donor with papillary thyroid cancer or a benign thyroid nodule (not recorded which). Some clones in this sample may be carry-over from other donors' samples.

By share, this clone ranks as medium-sized. The chain combines TRBV6-1 with TRBJ1-6; D remains unclear. V lost 5 bases to trimming and J lost 8 bases, with 7 bases between them. Germline-derived CDR1 and CDR2 are MNHNS and SASEGT. This CDR3 has 12 amino acids. CDR3 loop: CASSHRDSPLHF. The CDR3 region has the DNA TGTGCCAGCAGTCACAGAGATTCACCCCTCCACTTT.

The sample holds many counts of this clone. This rearrangement joins TRBV3-1 to TRBJ2-2, with 7 bases that match TRBD2. V was clipped by 4 bases and J by 0 bases; unmatched bases: 2. Germline CDR1 and CDR2: LGHDT and YNNKEL (reference sequence). This CDR3 is 15 amino acids long. CDR3 bases: TGTGCCAGCAGCCCGAGCGGGACGAACACCGGGGAGCTGTTTTTT. It encodes CASSPSGTNTGELFF.

The chain uses TRBV11-2 and TRBJ1-2; D is ambiguous. The CDR3 loop spans 13 amino acids. The germline V gene has CDR1 SGHAT and CDR2 FQNNGV. The germline V and J ends were trimmed by 6 bases and 1 base, with 9 bases remaining between them. The CDR3 DNA follows: TGTGCCAGCAGAAGAACAAGTAACTATGGCTACACCTTC. Translated: CASRRTSNYGYTF.

The chain employs TRBV20-1 and TRBJ2-3; a weak D match, TRBD2 (5 bases). This CDR3 spans 15 amino acids. V lost 7 bases, J lost 2 bases, and 19 bases lay in between. Germline V CDR1 and CDR2: DFQATT, SNEGSKA (reference sequence). This CDR3 is CSDRETGSPTDTQYF. As DNA, the CDR3 is TGCAGTGATCGGGAAACGGGGTCACCCACAGATACGCAGTATTTT.

The gene calls are TRBV4-3 and TRBJ2-2; TRBD2 matches at 14 bases. The germline CDR1 and CDR2 sequences are LGHNA and YSLEER. This CDR3 comprises 18 residues. V gave up 1 base and J gave up 6 bases; unmatched junction bases: 7. The CDR3 here is CASSQGRGLAGVAGELFF. CDR3 DNA: TGCGCCAGCAGCCAAGGGAGGGGACTAGCGGGAGTAGCCGGGGAGCTGTTTTTT.

The chain uses TRBV11-1 and TRBJ2-7, with D perhaps TRBD2 (6 bases). Per germline, CDR1 SGHAT and CDR2 FQDESV (reference sequence). Trimming took 1 base from V and 2 from J, leaving 12 bases between them. The CDR3 spans 15 residues. The DNA for the CDR3 is TGTGCCAGCAGCTTAGGCGGGATGGTAACCTACGAGCAGTACTTC. The encoded protein is CASSLGGMVTYEQYF.

The table lists this clone with many counts. This chain connects TRBV11-2 to TRBJ2-3, with D possibly called TRBD1 or TRBD2 (5 bases each). The CDR3 is 16 amino acids. The ends were cut back, 4 bases at V and 3 bases at J, with 17 bases in the middle. The germline gives CDR1 SGHAT, CDR2 FQNNGV. The CDR3 loop reads CASSSDQTGTTDTQYF. The CDR3 nucleotides are TGTGCCAGCAGCTCTGACCAGACTGGGACGACAGATACGCAGTATTTT.

The chain's CDR3 is CATSATGLAETQYF. In DNA form, the CDR3 reads TGTGCCACCAGTGCAACGGGACTGGCAGAGACCCAGTACTTC. The chain has TRBV24-1 and TRBJ2-5; tentative D call: TRBD2 (6 bases). V shed 5 bases and J shed 4 bases, with 13 bases lying between them. Germline V gene lookup returns CDR1 KGHDR and CDR2 SFDVKD. CDR3 length: 14 residues.

This chain uses TRBV20-1 with TRBJ1-3; TRBD1 is a possible D gene (5 bases). The CDR3 is 13 residues long. The V end lost 1 base, the J end lost 4 bases, and 8 bases lay between the germline ends. Germline lookup yields CDR1 DFQATT and CDR2 SNEGSKA (reference sequence). Here the CDR3 reads CSARGGVGNTIYF. In DNA form, the CDR3 reads TGCAGTGCTAGAGGAGGGGTCGGAAACACCATATATTTT.

This clone was seen more than once but under ten times. The genes are TRBV2 and TRBJ1-2; no firm D call. There are 12 residues in the CDR3. V lost 6 bases, J lost 3 bases, and 8 bases lay in between. The germline V gene has CDR1 SNHLY and CDR2 FYNNEI. The CDR3 bases are TGTGCCAGCAGGACCTTTTACTATGGCTACACCTTC. Encoded protein: CASRTFYYGYTF.

This clone occurred a few times. Other DNA sequences within the sample encode an identical CDR3. This rearrangement joins TRBV9 to TRBJ2-5, with 11 positions matching TRBD2. Per germline, CDR1 SGDLS and CDR2 YYNGEE. The V segment lost 3 bases and the J segment 5 bases; nucleotides outside the gene matches: 9. The CDR3 covers 16 residues. In nucleotides, the CDR3 is TGTGCCAGCAGCGCGGTAGCGGGAGGGCCGATGGAGACCCAGTACTTC. Its protein product is CASSAVAGGPMETQYF.

This chain joins TRBV6-2 or TRBV6-3 and TRBJ2-5; D uncertain. This CDR3 has 14 residues. Trimming stripped 6 bases from V and 5 bases from J, with 16 bases between. Per germline, CDR1 MNHEY and CDR2 SVGEGT. The CDR3 here is CASRLSSPSETQYF. The DNA of the CDR3 is TGTGCCAGCAGACTCAGCTCCCCCTCGGAGACCCAGTACTTC.

The chain is built from TRBV6-1 and TRBJ2-7, with 13 nucleotides matching TRBD2. There are 17 residues in the CDR3. V lost 6 bases, J lost 3 bases, and 11 bases stayed unmatched. Germline V lookup: CDR1 MNHNS, CDR2 SASEGT. CDR3 in amino acids: CASSRRTSGRLFYEQYF. For the CDR3, the DNA is TGTGCCAGCAGCCGCCGGACTAGCGGGAGATTATTCTACGAGCAGTACTTC.

This clone was counted a few times. J is TRBJ2-7 and V is TRBV10-1, with a weak D call TRBD1 (6 bases). The germline V gene has CDR1 WNHNN and CDR2 SYGVQD (reference sequence). This CDR3 is built from 14 residues. V shed 2 bases and J shed 2 bases, with 10 bases lying between them. CDR3 amino acids: CASSEEDRAYEQYF. The DNA of the CDR3 is TGCGCCAGCAGTGAGGAGGACAGAGCCTACGAGCAGTACTTC.

There are many counts of this clone. The chain combines TRBV10-2 with TRBJ2-2; D might be TRBD2 (6 bases). The CDR3 is 17 residues long. Germline V gene lookup returns CDR1 WSHSY and CDR2 SAAADI. V was pared by 3 bases and J by 3 bases, with 17 bases between. The CDR3 spells CASSDKGRPSYTGELFF. The CDR3 nucleotides read TGCGCCAGCAGTGATAAGGGGAGGCCATCTTACACCGGGGAGCTGTTTTTT.

This clone was found many times. The chain is built from TRBV11-3 and TRBJ2-7, with D tentatively TRBD1 or TRBD2 (5 bases each). The CDR3 contains 13 residues. The germline V and J ends were trimmed by 3 bases and 2 bases, with 8 bases remaining between them. CDR1 and CDR2 (germline): SGHNT, YENEEA. The DNA for the CDR3 is TGTGCCAGCAGCTTGGGACCAACCTACGAGCAGTACTTC. It encodes CASSLGPTYEQYF.

At least ten counts were recorded for this clone. This chain connects TRBV18 to TRBJ2-5; D is possibly TRBD1 or TRBD2 (6 bases each). Per the germline V gene, CDR1 is KGHSH and CDR2 is LQKENI. CDR3 size: 13 residues. The V and J ends lost 2 bases and 5 bases respectively, with 9 bases between them. The CDR3 loop is CASSPGGHETQYF. As DNA, the CDR3 is TGTGCCAGCTCACCAGGGGGGCATGAGACCCAGTACTTC. The variable domain in full, completed from reference TRBV18 and TRBJ2-5, reads NAGVMQNPRHLVRRRGQEARLRCSPMKGHSHVYWYRQLPEEGLKFMVYLQKENIIDESGMPKERFSAEFPKEGPSILRIQQVVRGDSAAYFCASSPGGHETQYFGPGTRLLVL.

This clone was picked up many times. This sequence joins TRBV30 and TRBJ1-1; possible D gene TRBD1, 5 bases. V lost 3 bases and J 5 bases, leaving 10 bases between the germline ends. The germline gives CDR1 GTSNPN, CDR2 SVGIG (reference sequence). The CDR3 has 12 residues. CDR3 in DNA: TGTGCCTGGAGCCGTACAGGTACTGAAGCTTTCTTT. It yields the protein CAWSRTGTEAFF.

This chain links TRBV6-1 with TRBJ2-7; D uncertain. Germline V gives CDR1 MNHNS, CDR2 SASEGT. There are 13 residues in the CDR3. V was trimmed by 7 bases and J by 10 bases, leaving 20 bases between them. Written as DNA, the CDR3 is TGTGCCAGCATCCGAGGACCAACCTACTATCAGTACTTC. Translation gives CASIRGPTYYQYF.

Concerning this clone: The conserved closing phenylalanine or tryptophan is absent in this CDR3, likely reflecting a read error. The chain uses TRBV20-1 and TRBJ1-1; D gene unclear. CDR1 DFQATT and CDR2 SNEGSKA come from the germline V gene (reference sequence). The CDR3 is made up of 14 amino acids. As DNA, the CDR3 is TGCGGTGCTAGAGATTTGCTCAAAGACACTGAAGCTTTCTTA. Its translation is CGARDLLKDTEAFL.

The chain employs TRBV5-1 and TRBJ2-7, with TRBD2 as a possible D gene (5 bases). The length of the CDR3 is 16 residues. The germline V gene has CDR1 SGHRS and CDR2 YFSETQ. Trimming cost V 0 bases and J 5 bases, with 18 bases left between them. CDR3 loop: CASSLGGLNNQHEQYF. As DNA, the CDR3 is TGCGCCAGCAGCTTGGGCGGGCTAAACAACCAACACGAGCAGTACTTC.

J is TRBJ2-7 and V is TRBV7-9; maybe TRBD1 (5 bases). CDR3 length: 14 residues. V was cut by 5 bases and J by 3 bases, with 14 bases left in between. Germline assignment: CDR1 SEHNR and CDR2 FQNEAQ (reference sequence). The CDR3 DNA reads as TGTGCCAGCAGCCGACCCGACAGCCTCTACGAGCAGTACTTC. Translated: CASSRPDSLYEQYF.

This clone was seen repeatedly, ten times or more. V and J are TRBV19 and TRBJ2-7; the match to TRBD2 covers 7 bases. The germline V gene encodes CDR1 LNHDA and CDR2 SQIVND (reference sequence). V was clipped by 5 bases and J by 5 bases; unmatched bases: 12. The length of the CDR3 is 15 residues. The CDR3 loop reads CASSSLAGDAHEQYF. CDR3 DNA sequence: TGTGCCAGTAGTTCCCTGGCGGGAGATGCCCACGAGCAGTACTTC.

This clone was recorded many times. This sequence joins TRBV6-1 and TRBJ2-3; 16 bases are a match to TRBD2. CDR1 is MNHNS, CDR2 SASEGT, per germline. Germline trimming cut 4 bases from V and 4 bases from J; bases unmatched to any gene: 2. The CDR3 loop spans 16 amino acids. The CDR3, as DNA: TGTGCCAGCAGTGGCGGGACTAGCGGGAGGGCAGATACGCAGTATTTT. Amino acid sequence: CASSGGTSGRADTQYF.

This clone was found many times. Possible read error: a much larger clone is one base away. This rearrangement joins TRBV29-1 to TRBJ2-1, with D unclear. The CDR3 is made up of 10 amino acids. Between the trimmed V and J ends, which lost 7 bases and 13 bases, there was a span of 14 bases. Germline CDR1 reads SQVTM; CDR2 reads ANQGSEA. CDR3 residues: CSGMVGEQFF. The CDR3 coding sequence is TGCAGCGGGATGGTGGGCGAACAGTTCTTC.

As for this clone: Since no conserved phenylalanine or tryptophan closes the CDR3, a read error is the likely cause. This chain joins TRBV11-2 and TRBJ2-1; D ambiguous. The J call is uncertain, as TRBJ2-7 better fits the DNA end. The CDR3 consists of 15 residues. From germline, CDR1 is SGHAT and CDR2 FQNNGV. CDR3 in amino acids: CASSLDPMAYNEQYL. The CDR3 DNA reads TGTGCCAGCAGCTTAGATCCAATGGCCTACAATGAGCAGTACTTA.